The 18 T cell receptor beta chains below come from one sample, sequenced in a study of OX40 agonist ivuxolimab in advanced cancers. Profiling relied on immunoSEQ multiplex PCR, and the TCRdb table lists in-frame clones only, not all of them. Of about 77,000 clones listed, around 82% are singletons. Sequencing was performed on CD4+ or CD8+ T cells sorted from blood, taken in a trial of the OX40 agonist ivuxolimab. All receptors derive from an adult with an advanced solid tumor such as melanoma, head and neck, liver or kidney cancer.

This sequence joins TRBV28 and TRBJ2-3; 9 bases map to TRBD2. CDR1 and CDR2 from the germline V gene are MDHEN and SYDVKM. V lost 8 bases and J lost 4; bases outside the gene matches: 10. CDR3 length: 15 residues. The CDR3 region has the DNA TGTGCCAGCGGCCCCGGCGGGGGGGCCGCAGATACGCAGTATTTT. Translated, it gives CASGPGGGAADTQYF. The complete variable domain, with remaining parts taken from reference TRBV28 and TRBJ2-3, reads DVKVTQSSRYLVKRTGEKVFLECVQDMDHENMFWYRQDPGLGLRLIYFSYDVKMKEKGDIPEGYSVSREKKERFSLILESASTNQTSMYLCASGPGGGAADTQYFGPGTRLTVL.

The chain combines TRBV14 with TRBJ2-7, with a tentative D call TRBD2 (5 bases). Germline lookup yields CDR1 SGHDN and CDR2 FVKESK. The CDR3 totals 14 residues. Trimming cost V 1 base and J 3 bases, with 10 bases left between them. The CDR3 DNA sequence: TGTGCCAGCAGCCAAGCCCCAGGACTCTACGAGCAGTACTTC. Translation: CASSQAPGLYEQYF.

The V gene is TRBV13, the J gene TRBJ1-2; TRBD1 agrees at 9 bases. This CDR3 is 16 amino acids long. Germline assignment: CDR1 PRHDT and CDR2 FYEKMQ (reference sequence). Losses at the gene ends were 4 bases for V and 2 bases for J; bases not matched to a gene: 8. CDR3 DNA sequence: TGTGCCAGCAGCTCCTGGGACAGGGTGAAGAACTATGGCTACACCTTC. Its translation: CASSSWDRVKNYGYTF. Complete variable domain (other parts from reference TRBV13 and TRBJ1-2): AAGVIQSPRHLIKEKRETATLKCYPIPRHDTVYWYQQGPGQDPQFLISFYEKMQSDKGSIPDRFSAQQFSDYHSELNMSSLELGDSALYFCASSSWDRVKNYGYTFGSGTRLTVV.

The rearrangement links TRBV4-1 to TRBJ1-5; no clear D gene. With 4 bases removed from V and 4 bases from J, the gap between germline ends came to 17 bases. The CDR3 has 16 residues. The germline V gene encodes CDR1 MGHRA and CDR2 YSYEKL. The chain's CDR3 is CASSPARGVLNQPQHF. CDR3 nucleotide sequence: TGCGCCAGCAGCCCAGCCCGCGGCGTACTAAATCAGCCCCAGCATTTT.

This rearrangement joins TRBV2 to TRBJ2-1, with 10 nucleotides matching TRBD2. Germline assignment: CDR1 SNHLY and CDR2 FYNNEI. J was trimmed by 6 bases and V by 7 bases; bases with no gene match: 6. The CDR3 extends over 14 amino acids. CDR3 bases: TGTGCCAGCAATCGGCTAGCGGGGGCCAATGAGCAGTTCTTC. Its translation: CASNRLAGANEQFF. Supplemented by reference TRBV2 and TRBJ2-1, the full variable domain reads EPEVTQTPSHQVTQMGQEVILRCVPISNHLYFYWYRQILGQKVEFLVSFYNNEISEKSEIFDDQFSVERPDGSNFTLKIRSTKLEDSAMYFCASNRLAGANEQFFGPGTRLTVL.

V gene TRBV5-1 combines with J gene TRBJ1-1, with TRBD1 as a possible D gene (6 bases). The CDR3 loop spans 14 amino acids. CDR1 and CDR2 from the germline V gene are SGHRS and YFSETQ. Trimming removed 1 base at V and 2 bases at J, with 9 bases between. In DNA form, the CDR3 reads TGCGCCAGCAGCTTGCAGGGGCAAAACACTGAAGCTTTCTTT. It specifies CASSLQGQNTEAFF.

DNA for the CDR3: TGTGCCACCAGCAGAGATTTTGGAGCGGGGATAGAGACCCAGTACTTC. Amino acids: CATSRDFGAGIETQYF. The J gene is TRBJ2-5, the V gene TRBV15; TRBD2 matches at 7 bases. The CDR3 has 16 residues. J was trimmed by 4 bases and V by 0 bases; bases with no gene match: 8. CDR1 and CDR2 from the germline V gene are LNHNV and YYDKDF (reference sequence).

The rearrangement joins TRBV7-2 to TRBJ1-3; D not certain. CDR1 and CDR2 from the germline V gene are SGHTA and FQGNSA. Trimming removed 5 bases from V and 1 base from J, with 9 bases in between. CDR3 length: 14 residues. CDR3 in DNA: TGTGCCAGCAGCCCTAGCCAGTCTGGAAACACCATATATTTT. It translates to CASSPSQSGNTIYF.

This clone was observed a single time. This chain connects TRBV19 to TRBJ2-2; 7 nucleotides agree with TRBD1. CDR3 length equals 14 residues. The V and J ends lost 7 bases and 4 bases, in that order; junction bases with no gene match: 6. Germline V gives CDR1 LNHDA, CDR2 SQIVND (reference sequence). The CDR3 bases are TGTGCCAGTATCGACAGGGCCGGCACCGGGGAGCTGTTTTTT. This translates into CASIDRAGTGELFF.

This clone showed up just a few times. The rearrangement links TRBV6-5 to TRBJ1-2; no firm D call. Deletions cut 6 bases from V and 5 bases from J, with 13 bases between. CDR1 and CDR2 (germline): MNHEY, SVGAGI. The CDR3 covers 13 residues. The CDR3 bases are TGTGCCAGCAGCGCCCTCTCGGGGTATGGCTACACCTTC. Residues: CASSALSGYGYTF.

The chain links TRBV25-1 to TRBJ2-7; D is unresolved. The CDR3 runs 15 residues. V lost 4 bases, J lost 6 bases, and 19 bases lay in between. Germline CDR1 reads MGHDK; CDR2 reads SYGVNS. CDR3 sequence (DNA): TGTGCCAGCAGTGCTACCGGGCCAACTGGCGGCGAGCAGTACTTC. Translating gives CASSATGPTGGEQYF.

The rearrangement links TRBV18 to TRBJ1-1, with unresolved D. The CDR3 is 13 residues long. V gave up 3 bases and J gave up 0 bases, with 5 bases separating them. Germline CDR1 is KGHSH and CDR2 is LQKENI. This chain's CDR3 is CASSPNMNTEAFF. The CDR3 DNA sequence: TGTGCCAGCTCACCCAACATGAACACTGAAGCTTTCTTT.

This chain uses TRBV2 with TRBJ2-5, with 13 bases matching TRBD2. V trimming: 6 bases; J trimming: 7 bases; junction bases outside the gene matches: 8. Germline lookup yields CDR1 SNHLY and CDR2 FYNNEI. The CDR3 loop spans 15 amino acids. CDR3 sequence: CASSRGTSGTSTQYF. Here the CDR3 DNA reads TGTGCCAGCAGCCGCGGGACTAGCGGGACGTCGACCCAGTACTTC. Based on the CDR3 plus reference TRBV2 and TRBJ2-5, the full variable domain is EPEVTQTPSHQVTQMGQEVILRCVPISNHLYFYWYRQILGQKVEFLVSFYNNEISEKSEIFDDQFSVERPDGSNFTLKIRSTKLEDSAMYFCASSRGTSGTSTQYFGPGTRLLVL.

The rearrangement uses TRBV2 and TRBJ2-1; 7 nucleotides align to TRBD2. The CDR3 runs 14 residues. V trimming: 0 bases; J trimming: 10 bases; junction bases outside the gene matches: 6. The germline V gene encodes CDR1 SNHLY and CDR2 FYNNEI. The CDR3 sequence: CASSEARLAGEQFF. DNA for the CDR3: TGTGCCAGCAGTGAAGCCCGACTAGCAGGAGAGCAGTTCTTC. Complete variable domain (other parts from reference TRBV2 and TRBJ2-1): EPEVTQTPSHQVTQMGQEVILRCVPISNHLYFYWYRQILGQKVEFLVSFYNNEISEKSEIFDDQFSVERPDGSNFTLKIRSTKLEDSAMYFCASSEARLAGEQFFGPGTRLTVL.

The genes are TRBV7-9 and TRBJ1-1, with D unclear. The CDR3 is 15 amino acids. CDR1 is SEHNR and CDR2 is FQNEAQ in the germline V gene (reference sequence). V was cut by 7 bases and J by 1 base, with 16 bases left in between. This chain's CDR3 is CASTPSTGSNTEAFF. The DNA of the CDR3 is TGTGCCAGCACCCCTTCGACGGGGTCGAACACTGAAGCTTTCTTT.

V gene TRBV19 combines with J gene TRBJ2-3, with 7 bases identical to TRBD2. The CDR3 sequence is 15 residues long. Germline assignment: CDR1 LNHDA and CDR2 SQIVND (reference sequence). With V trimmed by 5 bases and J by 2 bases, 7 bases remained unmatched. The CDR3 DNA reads TGTGCCAGTAGTCCCGGACTAGGGTTCACAGATACGCAGTATTTT. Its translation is CASSPGLGFTDTQYF.

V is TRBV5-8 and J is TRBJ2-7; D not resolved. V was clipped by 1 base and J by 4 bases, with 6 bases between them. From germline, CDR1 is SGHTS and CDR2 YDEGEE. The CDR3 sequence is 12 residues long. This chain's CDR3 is CASSLTRYEQYF. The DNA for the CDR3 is TGTGCCAGCAGCTTGACCCGGTACGAGCAGTACTTC.

Here the CDR3 reads CASSDSGRPNYGYTF. The CDR3 DNA reads TGTGCCAGCAGTGATTCGGGCAGACCTAACTATGGCTACACCTTC. This chain connects TRBV6-1 to TRBJ1-2; no clear D. The V gene's germline CDR1 is MNHNS and CDR2 SASEGT. CDR3 length equals 15 residues. The V end lost 3 bases, the J end lost 0 bases, and 11 bases lay between the germline ends.